This T cell receptor (beta chain) originates from a study of cytomegalovirus exposure and HLA in healthy donors. The PCR was carried out with 60 Vbeta primers and 13 Jbeta primers. Assay used: immunoSEQ multiplex PCR; TCRdb lists only in-frame clones, some missing. The table lists about 100,000 clones, with 0.59% in the top ten. Germline CDR1 is SGHRS and CDR2 is YFSETQ. The V end was cut by 4 bases, the J end by 4 bases, with 18 bases between. This CDR3 comprises 15 residues. The source is a man aged 45 to 65 in good health and CMV-seronegative. The gene calls are TRBV5-1 and TRBJ2-7, with a weak D call TRBD2 (5 bases). Input material: PBMCs. CDR3 in DNA: TGCGCCAGCAGCCCGACTACTAGGGTCGGGTACGAGCAGTACTTC. Translating it yields CASSPTTRVGYEQYF.